Sequencing of this TCR beta chain was carried out in a study of blood T cell repertoires in COVID-19. The CDR3 covers 14 residues. The V gene's germline CDR1 is SGHVS and CDR2 FNYEAQ. With 5 bases removed from V and 3 bases from J, the gap between germline ends came to 14 bases. Method: immunoSEQ multiplex PCR; TCRdb's copy keeps in-frame clones and lacks some. The table includes hundreds of thousands of clones, roughly 80% detected once. This clonotype was obtained from a woman of 80 years or more with acute or convalescent COVID-19. The specimen sequenced was peripheral blood. This chain connects TRBV7-6 to TRBJ2-7; tentative D call: TRBD2 (7 bases). CDR3 in DNA: TGTGCCAGCAGCCCCGCGGGGGCATACTACGAGCAGTACTTC. Its protein product is CASSPAGAYYEQYF.